This T cell receptor (beta chain) was recovered during a study of blood T cell repertoires in COVID-19. About the research overall: Specimens from acute and convalescent COVID-19 originated in the United States, Italy and Spain. T cells, B-cell-depleted T cells, or PBMCs supplied cDNA or gDNA.

The germline V gene has CDR1 MNHEY and CDR2 SMNVEV (reference sequence). The ends were cut back, 3 bases at V and 7 bases at J, with 13 bases in the middle. The CDR3 totals 13 residues. In the original analysis: From reference gene primer amplification, estimates of nucleated cell counts were derived. Assay: immunoSEQ multiplex PCR; the TCRdb copy retains only in-frame clones and omits some. For V, J and clone size, that table is used; D and trimming come from the DNA. The sample includes 200,000 to 300,000 clones, around four fifths of them seen just once. Material for sequencing was peripheral blood. The sequence came from a woman aged 70-85 years with acute or convalescent COVID-19. The rearrangement uses TRBV27 and TRBJ2-7, with TRBD1 as a possible D gene (5 bases). The CDR3 DNA reads TGTGCCAGCAGTTTCCTCAAGGGGTGGGAGCAGTACTTC. Encoded protein: CASSFLKGWEQYF.